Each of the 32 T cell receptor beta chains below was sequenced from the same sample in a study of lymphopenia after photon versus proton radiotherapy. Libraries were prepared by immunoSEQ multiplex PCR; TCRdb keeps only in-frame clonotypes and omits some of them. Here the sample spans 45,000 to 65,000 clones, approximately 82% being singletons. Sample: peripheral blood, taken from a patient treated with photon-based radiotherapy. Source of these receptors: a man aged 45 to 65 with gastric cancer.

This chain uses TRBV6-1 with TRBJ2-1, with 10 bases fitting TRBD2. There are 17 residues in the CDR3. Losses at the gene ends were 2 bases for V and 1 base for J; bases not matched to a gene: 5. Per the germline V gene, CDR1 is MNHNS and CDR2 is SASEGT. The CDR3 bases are TGTGCCAGCAGTGAAAAGGGGACTAGCGCATCCTACAATGAGCAGTTCTTC. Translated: CASSEKGTSASYNEQFF.

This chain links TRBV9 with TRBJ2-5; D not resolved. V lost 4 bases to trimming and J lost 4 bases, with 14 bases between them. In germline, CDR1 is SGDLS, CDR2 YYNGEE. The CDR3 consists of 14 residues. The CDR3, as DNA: TGTGCCAGCAGCCCCTTCGCGGATGGAGAGACCCAGTACTTC. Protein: CASSPFADGETQYF. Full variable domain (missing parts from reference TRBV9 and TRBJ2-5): DSGVTQTPKHLITATGQRVTLRCSPRSGDLSVYWYQQSLDQGLQFLIQYYNGEERAKGNILERFSAQQFPDLHSELNLSSLELGDSALYFCASSPFADGETQYFGPGTRLLVL.

The CDR3 coding sequence is TGCGCCAGCAGCCCACACACCGGGGAGCTGTTTTTT. Residues: CASSPHTGELFF. The rearrangement links TRBV4-1 to TRBJ2-2; D is uncertain. The germline gives CDR1 MGHRA, CDR2 YSYEKL. This CDR3 is built from 12 residues. V was cut by 4 bases and J by 3 bases, with 3 bases left in between.

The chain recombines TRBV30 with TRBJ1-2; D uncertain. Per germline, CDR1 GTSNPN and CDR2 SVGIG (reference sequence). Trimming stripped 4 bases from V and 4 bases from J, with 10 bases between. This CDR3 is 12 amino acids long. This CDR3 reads CAWNTALYGYTF. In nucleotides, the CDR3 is TGTGCCTGGAACACGGCCCTCTATGGCTACACCTTC.

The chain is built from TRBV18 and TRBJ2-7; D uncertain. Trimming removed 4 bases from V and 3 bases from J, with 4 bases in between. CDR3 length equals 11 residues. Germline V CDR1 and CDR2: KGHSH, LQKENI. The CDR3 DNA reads TGTGCCAGCTCACAGGGCTACGAGCAGTACTTC. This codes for CASSQGYEQYF.

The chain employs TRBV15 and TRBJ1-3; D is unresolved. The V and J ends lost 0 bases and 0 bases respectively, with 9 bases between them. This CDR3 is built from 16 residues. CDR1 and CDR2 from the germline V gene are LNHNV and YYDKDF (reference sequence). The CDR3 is CATSRDSPFSGNTIYF. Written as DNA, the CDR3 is TGTGCCACCAGCAGAGATAGCCCTTTCTCTGGAAACACCATATATTTT.

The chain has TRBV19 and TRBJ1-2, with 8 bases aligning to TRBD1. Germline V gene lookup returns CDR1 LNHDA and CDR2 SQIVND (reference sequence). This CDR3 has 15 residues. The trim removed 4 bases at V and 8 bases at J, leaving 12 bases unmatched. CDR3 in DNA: TGTGCCAGTAGTACCTCAGGGGGCCGAGTCTACGGCTACACCTTC. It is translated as CASSTSGGRVYGYTF.

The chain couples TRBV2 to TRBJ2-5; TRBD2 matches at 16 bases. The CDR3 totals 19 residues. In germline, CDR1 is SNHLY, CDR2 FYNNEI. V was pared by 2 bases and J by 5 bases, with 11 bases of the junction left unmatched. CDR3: CASSERVGTSGRARETQYF. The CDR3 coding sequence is TGTGCCAGCAGTGAAAGAGTGGGGACTAGCGGGAGGGCCCGTGAGACCCAGTACTTC. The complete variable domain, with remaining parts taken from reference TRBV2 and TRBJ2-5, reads EPEVTQTPSHQVTQMGQEVILRCVPISNHLYFYWYRQILGQKVEFLVSFYNNEISEKSEIFDDQFSVERPDGSNFTLKIRSTKLEDSAMYFCASSERVGTSGRARETQYFGPGTRLLVL.

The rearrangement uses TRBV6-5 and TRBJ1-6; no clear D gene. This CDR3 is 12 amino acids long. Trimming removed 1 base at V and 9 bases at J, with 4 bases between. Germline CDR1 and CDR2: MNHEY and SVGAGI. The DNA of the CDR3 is TGTGCCAGCAGTTACTGGGGTTCACCCCTCCACTTT. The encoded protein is CASSYWGSPLHF.

In DNA, the CDR3 is TGTGCCAGCAGCTCGGACGCTGGAAACACCATATATTTT. It is translated as CASSSDAGNTIYF. V is TRBV11-1 and J is TRBJ1-3, with no clear D. Between the trimmed V and J ends, which lost 4 bases and 2 bases, there was a span of 6 bases. There are 13 residues in the CDR3. Germline V lookup: CDR1 SGHAT, CDR2 FQDESV (reference sequence).

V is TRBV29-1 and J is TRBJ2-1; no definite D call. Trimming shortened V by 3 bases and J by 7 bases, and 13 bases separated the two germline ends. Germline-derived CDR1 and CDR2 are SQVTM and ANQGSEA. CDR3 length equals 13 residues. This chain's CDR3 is CSVEEKLRNEQFF. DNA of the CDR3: TGCAGCGTTGAGGAGAAGCTTCGTAATGAGCAGTTCTTC.

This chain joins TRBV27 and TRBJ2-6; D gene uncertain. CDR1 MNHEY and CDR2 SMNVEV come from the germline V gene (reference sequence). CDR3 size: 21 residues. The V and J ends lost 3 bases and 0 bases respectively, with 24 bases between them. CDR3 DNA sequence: TGTGCCAGCAGTTTTCGTCCCCCGCAACAGACCTCGAACTCTGGGGCCAACGTCCTGACTTTC. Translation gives CASSFRPPQQTSNSGANVLTF.

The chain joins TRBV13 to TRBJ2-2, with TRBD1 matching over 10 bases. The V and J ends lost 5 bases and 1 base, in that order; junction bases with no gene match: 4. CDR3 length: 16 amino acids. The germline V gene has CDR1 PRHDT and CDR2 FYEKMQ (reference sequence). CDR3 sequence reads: CASSSRDRGNTGELFF. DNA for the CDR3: TGTGCCAGCAGCAGCCGGGACAGGGGGAACACCGGGGAGCTGTTTTTT.

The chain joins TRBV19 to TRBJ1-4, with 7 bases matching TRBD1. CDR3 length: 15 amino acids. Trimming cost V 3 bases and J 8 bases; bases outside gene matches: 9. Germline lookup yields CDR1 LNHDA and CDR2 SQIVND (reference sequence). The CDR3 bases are TGTGCCAGTAGTATGGGGGGACAGAGGGGCGAAAAACTGTTTTTT. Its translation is CASSMGGQRGEKLFF.

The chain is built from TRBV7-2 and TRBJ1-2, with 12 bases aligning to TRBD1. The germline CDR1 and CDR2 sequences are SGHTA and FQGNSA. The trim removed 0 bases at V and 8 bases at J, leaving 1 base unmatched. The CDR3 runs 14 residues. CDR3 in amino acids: CASSLAGQGAGYTF. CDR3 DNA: TGTGCCAGCAGCTTAGCGGGACAGGGGGCAGGCTACACCTTC.

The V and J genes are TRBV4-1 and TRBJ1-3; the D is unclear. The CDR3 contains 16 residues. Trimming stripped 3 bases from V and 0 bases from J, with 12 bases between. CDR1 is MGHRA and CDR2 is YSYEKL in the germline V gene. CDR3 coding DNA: TGCGCCAGCAGCCAGCCGTGGCGCGACTCTGGAAACACCATATATTTT. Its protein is CASSQPWRDSGNTIYF.

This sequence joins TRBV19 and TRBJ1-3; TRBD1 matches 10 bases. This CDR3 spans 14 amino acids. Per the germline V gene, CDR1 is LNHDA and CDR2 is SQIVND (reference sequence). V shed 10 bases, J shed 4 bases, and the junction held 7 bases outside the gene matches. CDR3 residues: CATADRGLGNTIYF. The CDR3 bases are TGTGCCACCGCAGACAGGGGGCTGGGAAACACCATATATTTT.

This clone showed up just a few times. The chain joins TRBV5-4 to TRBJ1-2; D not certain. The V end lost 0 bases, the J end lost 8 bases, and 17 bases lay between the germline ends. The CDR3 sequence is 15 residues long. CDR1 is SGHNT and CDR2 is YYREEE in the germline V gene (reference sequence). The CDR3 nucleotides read TGTGCCAGCAGCTTGGCGTCCGGGAGGCTCTGGGGCTACACCTTC. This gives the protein CASSLASGRLWGYTF.

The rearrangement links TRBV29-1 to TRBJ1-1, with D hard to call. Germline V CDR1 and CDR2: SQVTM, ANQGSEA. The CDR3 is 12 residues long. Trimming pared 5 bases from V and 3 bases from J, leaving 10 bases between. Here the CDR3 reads CSVSGWDTEAFF. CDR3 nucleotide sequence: TGCAGCGTTTCTGGATGGGACACTGAAGCTTTCTTT.

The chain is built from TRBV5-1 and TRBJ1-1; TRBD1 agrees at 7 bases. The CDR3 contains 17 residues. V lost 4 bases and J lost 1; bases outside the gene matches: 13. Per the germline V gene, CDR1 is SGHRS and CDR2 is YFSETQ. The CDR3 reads CASSPATGPARNTEAFF. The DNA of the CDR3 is TGCGCCAGCAGCCCGGCGACAGGGCCTGCTAGGAACACTGAAGCTTTCTTT.

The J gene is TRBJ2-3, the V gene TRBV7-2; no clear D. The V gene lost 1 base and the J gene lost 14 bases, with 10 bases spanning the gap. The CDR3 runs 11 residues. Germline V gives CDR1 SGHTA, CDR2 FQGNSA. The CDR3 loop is CASSLEWSPYF. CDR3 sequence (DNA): TGTGCCAGCAGCTTAGAGTGGAGTCCGTATTTT.

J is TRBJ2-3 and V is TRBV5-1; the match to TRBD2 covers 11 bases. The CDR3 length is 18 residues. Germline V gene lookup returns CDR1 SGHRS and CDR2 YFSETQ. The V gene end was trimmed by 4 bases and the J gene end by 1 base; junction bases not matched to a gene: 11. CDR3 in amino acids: CASSPRTSGFSRTDTQYF. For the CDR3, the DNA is TGCGCCAGCAGCCCTCGGACTAGCGGGTTTAGCCGCACAGATACGCAGTATTTT.

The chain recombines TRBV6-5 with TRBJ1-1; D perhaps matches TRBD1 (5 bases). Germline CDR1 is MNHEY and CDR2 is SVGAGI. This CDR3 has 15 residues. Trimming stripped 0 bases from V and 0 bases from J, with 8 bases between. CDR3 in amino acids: CASSYSRQMNTEAFF. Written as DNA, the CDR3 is TGTGCCAGCAGTTACTCCCGACAGATGAACACTGAAGCTTTCTTT.

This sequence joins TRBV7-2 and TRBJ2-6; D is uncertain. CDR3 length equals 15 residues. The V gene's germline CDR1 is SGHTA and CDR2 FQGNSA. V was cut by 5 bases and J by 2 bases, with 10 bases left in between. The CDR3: CASSPFRAGANVLTF. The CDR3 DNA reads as TGTGCCAGCAGCCCTTTTAGGGCTGGGGCCAACGTCCTGACTTTC.

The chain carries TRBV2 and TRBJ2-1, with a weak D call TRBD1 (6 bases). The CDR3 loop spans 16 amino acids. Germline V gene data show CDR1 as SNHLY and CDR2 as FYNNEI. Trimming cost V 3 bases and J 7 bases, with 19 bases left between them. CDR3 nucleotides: TGTGCCAGCAGTGAGGAACAGGGCCCCGCGGGTAATGAGCAGTTCTTC. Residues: CASSEEQGPAGNEQFF.

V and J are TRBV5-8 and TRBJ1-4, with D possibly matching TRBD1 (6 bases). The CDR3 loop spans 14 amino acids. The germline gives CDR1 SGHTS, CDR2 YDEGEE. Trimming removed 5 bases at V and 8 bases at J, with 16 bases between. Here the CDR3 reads CASRIESTGEKLFF. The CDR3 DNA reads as TGTGCCAGCAGGATCGAGTCGACAGGCGAAAAACTGTTTTTT.

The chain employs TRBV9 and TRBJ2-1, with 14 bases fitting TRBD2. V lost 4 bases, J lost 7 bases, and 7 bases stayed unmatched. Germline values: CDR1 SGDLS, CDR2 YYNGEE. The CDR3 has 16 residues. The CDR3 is CASSSGGTSGRNEQFF. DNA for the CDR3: TGTGCCAGCAGCTCAGGGGGGACTAGCGGGAGAAATGAGCAGTTCTTC.

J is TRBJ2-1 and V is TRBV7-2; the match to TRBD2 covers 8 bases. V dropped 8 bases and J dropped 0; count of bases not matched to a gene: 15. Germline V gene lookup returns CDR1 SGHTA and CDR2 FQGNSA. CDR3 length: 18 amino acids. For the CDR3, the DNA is TGTGCCAGCTCCACGGTTGGGCCGGGAGGGTACTCCTACAATGAGCAGTTCTTC. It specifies CASSTVGPGGYSYNEQFF.

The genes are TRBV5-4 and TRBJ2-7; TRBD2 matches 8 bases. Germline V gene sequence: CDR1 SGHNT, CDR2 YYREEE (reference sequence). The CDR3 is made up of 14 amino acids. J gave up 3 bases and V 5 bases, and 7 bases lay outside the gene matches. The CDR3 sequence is CASRSNSGSYEQYF. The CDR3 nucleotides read TGTGCCAGCAGATCAAACAGCGGGAGCTACGAGCAGTACTTC. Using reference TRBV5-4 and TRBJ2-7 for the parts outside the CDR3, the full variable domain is ETGVTQSPTHLIKTRGQQVTLRCSSQSGHNTVSWYQQALGQGPQFIFQYYREEENGRGNFPPRFSGLQFPNYSSELNVNALELDDSALYLCASRSNSGSYEQYFGPGTRLTVT.

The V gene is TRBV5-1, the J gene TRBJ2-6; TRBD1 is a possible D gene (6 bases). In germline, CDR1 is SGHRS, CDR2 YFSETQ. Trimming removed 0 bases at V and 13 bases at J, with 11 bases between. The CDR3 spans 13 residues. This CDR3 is CASSLGDTGVLTF. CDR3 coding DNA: TGCGCCAGCAGCTTGGGGGACACCGGGGTCCTGACTTTC.

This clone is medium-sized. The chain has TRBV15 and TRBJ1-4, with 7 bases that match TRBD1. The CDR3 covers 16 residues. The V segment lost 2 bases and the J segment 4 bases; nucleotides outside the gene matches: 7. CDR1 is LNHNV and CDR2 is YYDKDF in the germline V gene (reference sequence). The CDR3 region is CATSRPRDSLNEKLFF. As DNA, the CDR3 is TGTGCCACCAGCAGACCCCGGGACAGCCTTAATGAAAAACTGTTTTTT.

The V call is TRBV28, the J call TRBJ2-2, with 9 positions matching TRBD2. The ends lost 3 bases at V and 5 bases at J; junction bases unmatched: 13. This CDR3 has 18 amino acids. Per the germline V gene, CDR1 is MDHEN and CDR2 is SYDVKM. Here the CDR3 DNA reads TGTGCCAGCAGTTTGGTTTTTTTGCGGGAGGGCATGACCGGGGAGCTGTTTTTT. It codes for CASSLVFLREGMTGELFF.